A single sample is the source of the 3 T cell receptor beta chains below, sequenced in a study of spatial heterogeneity in lung cancer. Via MiXCR, TCRdb re-called the 5' RACE reads, giving one row per CDR3 protein. Of 11,000 or so distinct CDR3 sequences in the sample, roughly 3.6% were seen once. Time point defined: sample taken at primary tumor resection. The specimen was PBMCs, collected at surgery. These receptors all come from a female donor with early-stage non-small cell lung cancer.

This clonotype turned up a few times. This rearrangement joins TRBV20-1 to TRBJ2-5; D gene unclear. V was shortened by 6 bases and J by 5 bases, with 13 bases between the two germline ends. The germline CDR1 and CDR2 sequences are DFQATT and SNEGSKA (reference sequence). There are 12 residues in the CDR3. The CDR3 DNA is TGCAGTGCAGGTCTTTTATCGGAGACCCAGTACTTC. Its translation: CSAGLLSETQYF.

This clonotype came up many times. The chain employs TRBV6-6 and TRBJ2-1; a possible D gene is TRBD2 (6 bases). This CDR3 comprises 13 residues. V shed 5 bases and J shed 7 bases, with 12 bases lying between them. Germline CDR1 and CDR2: MNHNY and SVGAGI (reference sequence). CDR3 sequence reads: CASSRSGGNEQFF. DNA for the CDR3: TGTGCCAGCAGTCGCAGTGGGGGGAATGAGCAGTTCTTC.

This clonotype is termed large. V gene TRBV5-1 combines with J gene TRBJ1-1, with TRBD1 matching over 7 bases. The germline V gene encodes CDR1 SGHRS and CDR2 YFSETQ. This CDR3 has 16 amino acids. J lost 0 bases, V lost 4 bases, and 9 bases had no gene match. The CDR3 DNA reads TGCGCCAGCAGCGTGGGACAGCCCGCCATGAACACTGAAGCTTTCTTT. Its protein is CASSVGQPAMNTEAFF. Variable domain in full (rest from reference TRBV5-1 and TRBJ1-1): KAGVTQTPRYLIKTRGQQVTLSCSPISGHRSVSWYQQTPGQGLQFLFEYFSETQRNKGNFPGRFSGRQFSNSRSEMNVSTLELGDSALYLCASSVGQPAMNTEAFFGQGTRLTVV.